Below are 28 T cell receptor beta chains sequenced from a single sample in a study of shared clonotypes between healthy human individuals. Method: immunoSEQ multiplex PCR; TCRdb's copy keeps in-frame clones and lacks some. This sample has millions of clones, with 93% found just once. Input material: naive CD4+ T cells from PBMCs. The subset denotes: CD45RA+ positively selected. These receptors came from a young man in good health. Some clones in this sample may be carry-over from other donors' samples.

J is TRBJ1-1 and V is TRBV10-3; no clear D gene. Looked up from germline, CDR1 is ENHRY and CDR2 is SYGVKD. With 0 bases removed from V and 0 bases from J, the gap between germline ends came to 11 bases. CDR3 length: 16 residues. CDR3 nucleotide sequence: TGTGCCATCAGTGAGTCGAAACTGGGATTGAACACTGAAGCTTTCTTT. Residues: CAISESKLGLNTEAFF.

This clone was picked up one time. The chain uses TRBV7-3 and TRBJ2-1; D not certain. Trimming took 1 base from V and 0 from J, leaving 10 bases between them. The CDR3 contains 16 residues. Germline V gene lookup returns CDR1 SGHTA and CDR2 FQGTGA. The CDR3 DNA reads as TGTGCCAGCAGCTTAATGCAGTCTAGCTCCTACAATGAGCAGTTCTTC. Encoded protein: CASSLMQSSSYNEQFF.

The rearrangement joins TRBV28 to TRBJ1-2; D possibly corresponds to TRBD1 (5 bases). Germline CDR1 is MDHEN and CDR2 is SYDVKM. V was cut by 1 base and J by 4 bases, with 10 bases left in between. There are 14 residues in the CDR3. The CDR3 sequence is CASSLFGGAYGYTF. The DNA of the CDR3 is TGTGCCAGCAGTTTATTCGGGGGTGCCTATGGCTACACCTTC.

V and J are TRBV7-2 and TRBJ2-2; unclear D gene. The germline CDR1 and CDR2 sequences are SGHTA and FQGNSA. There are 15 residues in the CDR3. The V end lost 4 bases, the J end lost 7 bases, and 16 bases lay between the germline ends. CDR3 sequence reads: CASSSTPLGGGELFF. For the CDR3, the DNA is TGTGCCAGCAGCTCCACCCCGCTAGGTGGCGGGGAGCTGTTTTTT.

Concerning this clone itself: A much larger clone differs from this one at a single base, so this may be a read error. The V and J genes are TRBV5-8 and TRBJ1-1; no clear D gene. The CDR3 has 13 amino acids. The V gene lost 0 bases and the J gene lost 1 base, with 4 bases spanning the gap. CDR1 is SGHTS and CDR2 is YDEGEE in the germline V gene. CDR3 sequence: CASSLEGNTEAFF. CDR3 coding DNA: TGTGCCAGCAGCTTGGAGGGGAACACTGAAGCTTTCTTT.

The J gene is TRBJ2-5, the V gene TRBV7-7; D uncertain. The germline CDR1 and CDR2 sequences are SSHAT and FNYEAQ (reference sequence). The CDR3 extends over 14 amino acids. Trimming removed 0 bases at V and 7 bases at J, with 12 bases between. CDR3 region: CASSLARSPGTQYF. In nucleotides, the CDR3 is TGTGCCAGCAGCTTAGCGCGGTCACCGGGGACCCAGTACTTC.

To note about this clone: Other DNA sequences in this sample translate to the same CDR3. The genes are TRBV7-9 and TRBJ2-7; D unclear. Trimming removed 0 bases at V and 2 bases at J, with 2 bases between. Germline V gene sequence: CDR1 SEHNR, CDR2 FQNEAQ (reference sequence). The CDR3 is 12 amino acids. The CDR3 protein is CASSLAPYEQYF. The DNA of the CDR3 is TGTGCCAGCAGCTTAGCGCCCTACGAGCAGTACTTC. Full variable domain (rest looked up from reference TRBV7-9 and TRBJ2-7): DTGVSQNPRHKITKRGQNVTFRCDPISEHNRLYWYRQTLGQGPEFLTYFQNEAQLEKSRLLSDRFSAERPKGSFSTLEIQRTEQGDSAMYLCASSLAPYEQYFGPGTRLTVT.

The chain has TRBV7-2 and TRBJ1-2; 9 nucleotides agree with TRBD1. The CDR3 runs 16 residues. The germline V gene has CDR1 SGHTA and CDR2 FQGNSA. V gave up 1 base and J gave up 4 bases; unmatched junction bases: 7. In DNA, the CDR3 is TGTGCCAGCAGCTTAGGACACGCACAGGGGGCCTATGGCTACACCTTC. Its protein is CASSLGHAQGAYGYTF.

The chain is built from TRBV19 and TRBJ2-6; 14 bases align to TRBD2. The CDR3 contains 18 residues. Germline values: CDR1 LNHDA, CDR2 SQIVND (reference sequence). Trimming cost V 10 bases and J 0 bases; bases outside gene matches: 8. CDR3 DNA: TGTGCCACCAGGACTAGCGGGAGGTTGGGCTCTGGGGCCAACGTCCTGACTTTC. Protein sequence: CATRTSGRLGSGANVLTF. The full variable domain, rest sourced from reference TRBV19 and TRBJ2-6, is DGGITQSPKYLFRKEGQNVTLSCEQNLNHDAMYWYRQDPGQGLRLIYYSQIVNDFQKGDIAEGYSVSREKKESFPLTVTSAQKNPTAFYLCATRTSGRLGSGANVLTFGAGSRLTVL.

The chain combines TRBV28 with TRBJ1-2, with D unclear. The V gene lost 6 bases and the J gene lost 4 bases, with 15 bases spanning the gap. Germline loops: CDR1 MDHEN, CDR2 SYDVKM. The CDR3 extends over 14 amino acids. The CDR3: CASRTRGNSYGYTF. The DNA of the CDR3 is TGTGCCAGCAGGACTCGCGGGAATTCCTATGGCTACACCTTC.

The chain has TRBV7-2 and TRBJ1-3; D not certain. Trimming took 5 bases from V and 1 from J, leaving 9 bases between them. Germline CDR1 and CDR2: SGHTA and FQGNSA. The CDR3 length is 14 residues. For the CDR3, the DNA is TGTGCCAGCAGCCCTGTTGCTTCTGGAAACACCATATATTTT. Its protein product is CASSPVASGNTIYF.

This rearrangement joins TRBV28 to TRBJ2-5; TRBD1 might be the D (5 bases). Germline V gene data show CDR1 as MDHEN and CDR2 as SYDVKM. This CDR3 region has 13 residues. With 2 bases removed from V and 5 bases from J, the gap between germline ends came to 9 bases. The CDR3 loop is CASSLRGLETQYF. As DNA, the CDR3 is TGTGCCAGCAGTTTAAGGGGTTTGGAGACCCAGTACTTC.

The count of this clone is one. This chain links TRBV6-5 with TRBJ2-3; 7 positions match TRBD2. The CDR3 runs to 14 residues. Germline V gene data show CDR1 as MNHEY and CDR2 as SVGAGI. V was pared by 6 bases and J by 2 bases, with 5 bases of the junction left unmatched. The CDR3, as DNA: TGTGCCAGCAGCACCCGGGACTACACAGATACGCAGTATTTT. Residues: CASSTRDYTDTQYF.

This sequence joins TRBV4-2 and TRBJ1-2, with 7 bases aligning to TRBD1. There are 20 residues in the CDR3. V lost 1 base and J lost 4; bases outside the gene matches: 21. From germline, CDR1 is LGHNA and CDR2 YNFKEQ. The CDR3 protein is CASSQVKTNWRGRTGYGYTF. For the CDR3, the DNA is TGTGCCAGCAGCCAAGTTAAAACGAATTGGAGGGGGCGAACGGGCTATGGCTACACCTTC.

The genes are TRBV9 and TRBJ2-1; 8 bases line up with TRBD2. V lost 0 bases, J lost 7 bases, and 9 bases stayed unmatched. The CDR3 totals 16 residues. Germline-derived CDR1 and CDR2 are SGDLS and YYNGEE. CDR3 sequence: CASSVEAAGGRNEQFF. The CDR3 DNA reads TGTGCCAGCAGCGTAGAGGCGGCGGGAGGAAGGAATGAGCAGTTCTTC.

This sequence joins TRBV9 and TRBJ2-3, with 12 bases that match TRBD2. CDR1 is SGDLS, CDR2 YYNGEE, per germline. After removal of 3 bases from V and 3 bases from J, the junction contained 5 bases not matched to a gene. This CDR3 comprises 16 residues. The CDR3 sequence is CASSARTSGTTDTQYF. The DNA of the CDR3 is TGTGCCAGCAGCGCCCGGACTAGCGGGACGACAGATACGCAGTATTTT.

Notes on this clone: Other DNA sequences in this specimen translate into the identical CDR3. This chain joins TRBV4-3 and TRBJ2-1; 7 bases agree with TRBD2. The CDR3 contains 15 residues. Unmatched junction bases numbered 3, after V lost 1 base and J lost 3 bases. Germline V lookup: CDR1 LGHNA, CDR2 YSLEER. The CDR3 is CASSQGASGYNEQFF. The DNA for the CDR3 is TGCGCCAGCAGCCAAGGGGCTAGCGGCTACAATGAGCAGTTCTTC.

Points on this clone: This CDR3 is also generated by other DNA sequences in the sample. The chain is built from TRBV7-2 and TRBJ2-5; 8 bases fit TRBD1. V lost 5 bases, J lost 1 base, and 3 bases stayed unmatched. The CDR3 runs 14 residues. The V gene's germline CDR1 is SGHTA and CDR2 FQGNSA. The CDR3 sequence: CASSLQGGQETQYF. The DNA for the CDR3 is TGTGCCAGCAGCCTACAGGGGGGCCAAGAGACCCAGTACTTC.

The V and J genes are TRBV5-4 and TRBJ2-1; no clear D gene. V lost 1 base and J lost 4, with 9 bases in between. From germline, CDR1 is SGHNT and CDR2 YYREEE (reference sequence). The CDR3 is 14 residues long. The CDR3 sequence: CASSLRPIYNEQFF. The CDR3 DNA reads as TGTGCCAGCAGCTTGAGGCCAATTTACAATGAGCAGTTCTTC.

CDR3 bases: TGTGCCAGCTCACCGTTGGGAGGGCACGGAGAGACCCAGTACTTC. Encoded protein: CASSPLGGHGETQYF. V gene TRBV18 combines with J gene TRBJ2-5; 7 bases line up with TRBD2. V dropped 3 bases and J dropped 4; count of bases not matched to a gene: 8. The CDR3 length is 15 residues. Germline CDR1 reads KGHSH; CDR2 reads LQKENI.

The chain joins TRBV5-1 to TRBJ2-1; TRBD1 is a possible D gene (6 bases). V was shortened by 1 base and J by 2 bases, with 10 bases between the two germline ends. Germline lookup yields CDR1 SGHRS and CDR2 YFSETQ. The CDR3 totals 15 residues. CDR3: CASSLQGPPYNEQFF. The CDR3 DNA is TGCGCCAGCAGCTTGCAGGGGCCACCCTACAATGAGCAGTTCTTC.

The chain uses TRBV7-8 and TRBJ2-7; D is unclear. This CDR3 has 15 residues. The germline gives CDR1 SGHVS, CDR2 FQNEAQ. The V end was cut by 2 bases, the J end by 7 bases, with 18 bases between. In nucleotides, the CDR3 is TGTGCCAGCAGCTTAACCTGGCAGATTATACGGGAGCAGTACTTC. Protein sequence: CASSLTWQIIREQYF.

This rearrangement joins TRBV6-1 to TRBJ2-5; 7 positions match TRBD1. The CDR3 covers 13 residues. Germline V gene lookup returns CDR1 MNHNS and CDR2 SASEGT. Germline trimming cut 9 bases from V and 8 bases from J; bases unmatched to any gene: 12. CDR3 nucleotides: TGTGCCAGGGCCCGGGACAGAGGGGGAACCCAGTACTTC. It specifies CARARDRGGTQYF.

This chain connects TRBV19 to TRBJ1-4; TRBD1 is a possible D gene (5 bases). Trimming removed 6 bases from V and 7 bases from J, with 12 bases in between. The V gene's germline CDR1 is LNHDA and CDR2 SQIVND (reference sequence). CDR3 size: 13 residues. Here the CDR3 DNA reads TGTGCCAGTAGCGGGGGAGGCGGTGAAAAACTGTTTTTT. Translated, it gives CASSGGGGEKLFF.

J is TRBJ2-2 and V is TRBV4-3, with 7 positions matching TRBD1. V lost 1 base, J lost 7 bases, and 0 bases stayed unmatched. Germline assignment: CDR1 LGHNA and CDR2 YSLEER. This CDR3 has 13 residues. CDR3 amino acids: CASSQGDSGELFF. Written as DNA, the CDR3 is TGCGCCAGCAGCCAAGGGGACAGCGGGGAGCTGTTTTTT.

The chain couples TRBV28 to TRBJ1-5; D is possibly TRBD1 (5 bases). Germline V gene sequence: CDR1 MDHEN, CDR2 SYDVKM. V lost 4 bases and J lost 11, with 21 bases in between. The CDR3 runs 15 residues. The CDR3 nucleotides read TGTGCCAGCAGTTCCTTAGCCCGGGCAGAAGGGGCCCAGCATTTT. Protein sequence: CASSSLARAEGAQHF.

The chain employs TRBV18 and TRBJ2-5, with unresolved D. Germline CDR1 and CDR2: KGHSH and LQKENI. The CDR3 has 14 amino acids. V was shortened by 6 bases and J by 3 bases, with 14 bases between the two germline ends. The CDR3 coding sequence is TGTGCCAGCTCGAAGATTTCCAATGAAGAGACCCAGTACTTC. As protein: CASSKISNEETQYF. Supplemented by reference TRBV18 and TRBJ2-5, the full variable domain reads NAGVMQNPRHLVRRRGQEARLRCSPMKGHSHVYWYRQLPEEGLKFMVYLQKENIIDESGMPKERFSAEFPKEGPSILRIQQVVRGDSAAYFCASSKISNEETQYFGPGTRLLVL.

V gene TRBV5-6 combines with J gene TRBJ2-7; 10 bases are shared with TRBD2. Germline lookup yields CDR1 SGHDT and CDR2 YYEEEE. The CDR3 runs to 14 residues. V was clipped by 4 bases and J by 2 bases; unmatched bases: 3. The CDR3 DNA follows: TGTGCCAGCAGCAGGAGCGGGAGGGCCTACGAGCAGTACTTC. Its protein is CASSRSGRAYEQYF.